The sequence of this T cell receptor (beta chain) was determined in a study of T cell changes during pregnancy in multiple sclerosis. Trimming removed 3 bases from V and 6 bases from J, with 11 bases in between. Germline-derived CDR1 and CDR2 are KGHSH and LQKENI. CDR3 length: 13 amino acids. TCRdb's table, derived via immunoSEQ multiplex PCR, lists solely in-frame clones and lacks some. The sample has 85,000 to 110,000 clones; roughly 93% are singletons. The clonotype comes from a female donor with multiple sclerosis, enrolled in a pregnancy study. V usage is TRBV18 and J usage is TRBJ1-1; D is possibly TRBD1 (6 bases). The material was peripheral blood, obtained after pregnancy. DNA of the CDR3: TGTGCCAGCTCACCTGGGACAAACCCTGAAGCTTTCTTT. It codes for CASSPGTNPEAFF.